One sample yielded the 5 T cell receptor beta chains listed below, sequenced in a study of human T cells and chemical hapten exposure. Documented time point: patch test 3, about 24 weeks after DPC sensitization. Stated treatment: therapeutic diphenylcyclopropenone sensitization with weekly scalp DPC. TCRdb passed the RACE reads through MiXCR, listing each CDR3 protein once. This sample carries roughly 53,000 distinct CDR3 sequences, 9.9% of them seen once, and the ten largest clones take around 17%. The sequencing here drew on whole blood, taken in connection with sensitization to the hapten diphenylcyclopropenone (DPC). All receptors come from a woman aged 40-49 years with alopecia areata. Some clones in this sample may be carry-over from other donors' samples.

The table lists this clonotype with many counts. This chain connects TRBV20-1 to TRBJ2-5, with 12 bases matching TRBD2. V gave up 1 base and J gave up 4 bases; unmatched junction bases: 10. CDR1 DFQATT and CDR2 SNEGSKA come from the germline V gene (reference sequence). The CDR3 length is 17 residues. The chain's CDR3 is CSARGLTSGGPSETQYF. The CDR3 region has the DNA TGCAGTGCTAGAGGGTTAACTAGCGGGGGGCCTTCAGAGACCCAGTACTTC.

The V call is TRBV28, the J call TRBJ1-4, with D possibly being TRBD1 (5 bases). CDR3 length: 14 amino acids. Trimming pared 7 bases from V and 4 bases from J, leaving 13 bases between. Per the germline V gene, CDR1 is MDHEN and CDR2 is SYDVKM. CDR3 sequence reads: CASTRGGDNEKLFF. The CDR3, as DNA: TGTGCCAGCACCCGGGGGGGGGATAATGAAAAACTGTTTTTT.

In this sample, this clonotype turned up a few times. This sequence joins TRBV6-1 and TRBJ1-1, with a possible D match to TRBD1 (5 bases). The CDR3 length is 12 residues. Germline CDR1 and CDR2: MNHNS and SASEGT. Trimming pared 4 bases from V and 11 bases from J, leaving 14 bases between. The CDR3 is CASSAGRMVAFF. The CDR3 DNA reads as TGTGCCAGCAGTGCGGGACGGATGGTGGCTTTCTTT.

J is TRBJ1-6 and V is TRBV11-1, with D possibly matching TRBD1 (5 bases). This CDR3 region has 13 residues. The V end lost 4 bases, the J end lost 9 bases, and 10 bases lay between the germline ends. Germline CDR1 SGHAT, CDR2 FQDESV (reference sequence). The CDR3 DNA reads TGTGCCAGCAGCTCTCTGGGGACTTCACCCCTCCACTTT. Its translation is CASSSLGTSPLHF.

The chain combines TRBV6-2 or TRBV6-3 with TRBJ1-5, with D perhaps TRBD1 (5 bases). Trimming removed 3 bases at V and 3 bases at J, with 9 bases between. This CDR3 region has 14 residues. Germline CDR1 and CDR2: MNHEY and SVGEGT. This chain's CDR3 is CASSYDSFNQPQHF. DNA of the CDR3: TGTGCCAGCAGTTATGACAGTTTCAATCAGCCCCAGCATTTT.